This T cell receptor (beta chain) is from a study of T cells in Graves' hyperthyroidism and ophthalmopathy. Study-level results: Blood also carried most thyroid clonotypes expanded above 0.001.

The CDR3 regions of TCR beta were amplified from RNA transcripts. A first-round RT-PCR of the TCR CDR3 used the HTBI primer set. TCRdb reanalysed the multiplex PCR reads using MiXCR and keeps one entry per CDR3 protein. Counted here are under 800,000 distinct CDR3 sequences, about 14% occurring once; the ten biggest clones make up roughly 10%. This clonotype was seen at least ten times. No antigen is known for it. Used for diagnoses were clinical symptoms, serum thyroxine and TRAb, thyroid ultrasound and orbital computed tomography. V shed 0 bases and J shed 8 bases, with 20 bases lying between them. The CDR3 covers 18 residues. Per germline, CDR1 LGHDT and CDR2 YNNKEL (reference sequence).

This clonotype originated in a woman between 18 and 29 years old with Graves' hyperthyroidism. The specimen sequenced was blood. The rearrangement links TRBV3-1 to TRBJ1-6; D perhaps matches TRBD1 (6 bases). The CDR3 nucleotides read TGTGCCAGCAGCCAAGAGACGGGCTGGGGGCAGGCGGATTCACCCCTCCACTTT. Its translation: CASSQETGWGQADSPLHF.